This passage covers 5 T cell receptor beta chains from one sample sequenced in a study of beta chain features in type 1 diabetes. What was sequenced were expressed TCRB transcripts, since all of the isolated RNA had been reverse transcribed. Profiled with immunoSEQ multiplex PCR; TCRdb holds only in-frame clones, not every one. The repertoire holds 140,000 to 150,000 clones, roughly 50% seen once, with 0.42% in the top ten. Sequencing was carried out using Tregs from blood. The receptor source for this set is a man between 18 and 29 years old in good health.

This clone came up a few times. The rearrangement joins TRBV5-1 to TRBJ1-2; D is unresolved. Trimming pared 4 bases from V and 6 bases from J, leaving 16 bases between. The CDR3 length is 14 residues. Looked up from germline, CDR1 is SGHRS and CDR2 is YFSETQ. The CDR3 region is CASSRLYRYHGYTF. CDR3 DNA: TGCGCCAGCAGCCGCTTGTACAGATATCATGGCTACACCTTC.

The V gene is TRBV2, the J gene TRBJ2-7, with 9 bases aligning to TRBD2. The V segment lost 7 bases and the J segment 2 bases; nucleotides outside the gene matches: 6. The CDR3 has 14 amino acids. Germline CDR1 is SNHLY and CDR2 is FYNNEI. CDR3 nucleotide sequence: TGTGCCAGCAAGAGACTAGCGGAACCCTACGAGCAGTACTTC. Translation gives CASKRLAEPYEQYF.

The chain recombines TRBV19 with TRBJ2-2, with D possibly TRBD1 on 6 matching bases. The V gene lost 8 bases and the J gene lost 4 bases, with 17 bases spanning the gap. The germline gives CDR1 LNHDA, CDR2 SQIVND (reference sequence). The CDR3 spans 15 residues. In DNA, the CDR3 is TGTGCCAGTGGTGCTACCACAGGGCTCACCGGGGAGCTGTTTTTT. Translated: CASGATTGLTGELFF.

The chain has TRBV4-2 and TRBJ2-7, with D possibly matching TRBD2 (6 bases). CDR3 length equals 13 residues. V lost 1 base to trimming and J lost 2 bases, with 6 bases between them. Germline V gene data show CDR1 as LGHNA and CDR2 as YNFKEQ. CDR3 protein: CASSQGGAYEQYF. CDR3 nucleotide sequence: TGTGCCAGCAGCCAAGGGGGGGCCTACGAGCAGTACTTC.

The rearrangement links TRBV29-1 to TRBJ2-7, with 8 bases identical to TRBD1. Looked up from germline, CDR1 is SQVTM and CDR2 is ANQGSEA. CDR3 length: 13 amino acids. With V trimmed by 4 bases and J by 2 bases, 4 bases remained unmatched. Written as DNA, the CDR3 is TGCAGCGTTGCCCTGGGACAGGCCTACGAGCAGTACTTC. Amino acids: CSVALGQAYEQYF.